This T cell receptor (beta chain) was identified during a study of PD-1 blockade in classical Hodgkin lymphoma. Study-wide results and limits: Patients newly diagnosed and complete responders had comparable baseline diversity.

Each patient experienced a relapse that followed autologous stem cell transplantation, and brentuximab vedotin exposure varied. When best responses were assessed, they were complete response, partial response or progressive disease. Assay: immunoSEQ multiplex PCR; the TCRdb copy retains only in-frame clones and omits some. Here the sample spans 20,000 to 30,000 clones, 81% being singletons. Worth noting for this clone: The target antigen is unknown.

Germline V gene lookup returns CDR1 SGHDN and CDR2 FVKESK. The length of the CDR3 is 14 residues. Trimming stripped 2 bases from V and 4 bases from J, with 12 bases between. This material consisted of peripheral blood mononuclear cells (PBMCs), taken before the second cycle of nivolumab. This TCR was sampled from a human donor with classical Hodgkin lymphoma. This chain connects TRBV14 to TRBJ2-7; D unclear. CDR3 sequence (DNA): TGTGCCAGCAGCCAATTATACGGAGAGTACGAGCAGTACTTC. It translates to CASSQLYGEYEQYF.